This paragraph reports one TCR beta chain. Its target is not known. Alongside a J-beta primer mix, a sample-barcoded 5' primer served in a second PCR lasting about 7 to 12 cycles. Each cDNA molecule received a tag from a template-switch adaptor that had 12 random nucleotides. TCRdb independently ran MiXCR on the 5' RACE reads; one entry per CDR3 protein. The sample yields 1.5 million or so distinct CDR3 sequences, 42% seen once. The data derive from a study of blood T cells in healthy people across ages. Each sample yielded at least 6.5 million isolated PBMCs. Findings and limits, study-wide: The diversity estimates, figures obtained from one million T cells, were considered underestimates. A roughly linear fall in TCR beta diversity per million T cells was seen with increasing age.

Sequencing used blood. The origin of this receptor is a woman under 30 in good health.

CDR3 sequence reads: CASSPGINTLQPQHF. The CDR3 DNA reads as TGTGCCAGCAGCCCCGGAATAAACACATTGCAGCCCCAGCATTTT. The rearrangement uses TRBV12-3 or TRBV12-4 and TRBJ1-5; D is unclear. The CDR3 is made up of 15 amino acids. V lost 6 bases to trimming and J lost 7 bases, with 19 bases between them.